What follows are 30 T cell receptor beta chains derived from one specimen sequenced in a study of radiation and T cells in renal cell carcinoma. TCRdb's table, derived via immunoSEQ multiplex PCR, lists solely in-frame clones and lacks some. Among about 150,000 clones, nearly 90% were seen once, and the ten largest hold more than 10%. The time point: baseline pretreatment blood. Treatment specified: 15 Gy SBRT to primary tumor, nephrectomy 4 weeks later. The sequencing here drew on blood, taken from a patient whose treatment included radiotherapy and nephrectomy. The receptors derive from a woman aged 50 to 60 with renal cell carcinoma.

V and J are TRBV6-6 and TRBJ2-7; 15 bases are a match to TRBD2. Looked up from germline, CDR1 is MNHNY and CDR2 is SVGAGI (reference sequence). Germline trimming cut 6 bases from V and 7 bases from J; bases unmatched to any gene: 10. This CDR3 is 16 amino acids long. The CDR3 DNA reads as TGTGCCAGCAGCGGACTCGGGACTAGCGGGGGGAGGGAGCAGTACTTC. Translated, it gives CASSGLGTSGGREQYF.

The chain links TRBV5-4 to TRBJ2-5; D possibly corresponds to TRBD1 (6 bases). The CDR3 runs 13 residues. Trimming cost V 4 bases and J 2 bases, with 9 bases left between them. Germline V gives CDR1 SGHNT, CDR2 YYREEE (reference sequence). CDR3 sequence reads: CASSRTEQETQYF. Here the CDR3 DNA reads TGTGCCAGCAGCAGGACAGAGCAAGAGACCCAGTACTTC.

The V call is TRBV7-6, the J call TRBJ1-5, with unresolved D. V lost 0 bases, J lost 3 bases, and 6 bases lay in between. This CDR3 is built from 14 residues. Germline V CDR1 and CDR2: SGHVS, FNYEAQ. The CDR3, as DNA: TGTGCCAGCAGCTTAGCAGGGAACAATCAGCCCCAGCATTTT. Translation gives CASSLAGNNQPQHF.

J is TRBJ2-3 and V is TRBV5-4; 16 bases are shared with TRBD2. This CDR3 has 18 amino acids. CDR1 and CDR2 (germline): SGHNT, YYREEE (reference sequence). The V and J ends lost 2 bases and 5 bases, in that order; junction bases with no gene match: 8. CDR3 nucleotide sequence: TGTGCCAGCAGCTTACCGGGACTAGCGGGGGGGCGGAGAGATACGCAGTATTTT. It specifies CASSLPGLAGGRRDTQYF.

The gene calls are TRBV5-4 and TRBJ2-2; 8 bases agree with TRBD2. The CDR3 runs 17 residues. V was pared by 0 bases and J by 5 bases, with 9 bases of the junction left unmatched. Per the germline V gene, CDR1 is SGHNT and CDR2 is YYREEE (reference sequence). CDR3 sequence: CASSLESGGGPTGELFF. CDR3 bases: TGTGCCAGCAGCTTGGAGTCGGGCGGGGGGCCTACCGGGGAGCTGTTTTTT.

This chain uses TRBV11-3 with TRBJ2-1; the D gene is possibly TRBD2 (6 bases). The CDR3 is 14 amino acids. Germline CDR1 reads SGHNT; CDR2 reads YENEEA. Trimming removed 3 bases from V and 1 base from J, with 7 bases in between. As DNA, the CDR3 is TGTGCCAGCAGCTTGGGGGGTTCCTACAATGAGCAGTTCTTC. Amino acids: CASSLGGSYNEQFF.

The chain links TRBV15 to TRBJ1-2; the D gene is possibly TRBD1 (6 bases). The length of the CDR3 is 15 residues. CDR1 is LNHNV, CDR2 YYDKDF, per germline (reference sequence). Trimming left V 6 bases short and J 1 base short, with 15 bases between. CDR3 nucleotide sequence: TGTGCCACCAGTTCCGCCGGGACACATAACTATGGCTACACCTTC. Its protein is CATSSAGTHNYGYTF.

The chain combines TRBV6-5 with TRBJ2-7, with 8 nucleotides matching TRBD2. Germline V gene data show CDR1 as MNHEY and CDR2 as SVGAGI. The CDR3 sequence is 14 residues long. The V gene end was trimmed by 6 bases and the J gene end by 0 bases; junction bases not matched to a gene: 4. The CDR3 region is CASSRGGTSYEQYF. CDR3 bases: TGTGCCAGCAGCCGGGGGGGGACCTCCTACGAGCAGTACTTC.

This clone occurred once. The rearrangement uses TRBV7-2 and TRBJ2-3; D is unclear. Trimming pared 1 base from V and 8 bases from J, leaving 7 bases between. This CDR3 is built from 12 residues. Per the germline V gene, CDR1 is SGHTA and CDR2 is FQGNSA. The CDR3 is CASSLEVGTQYF. CDR3 nucleotide sequence: TGTGCCAGCAGCTTAGAAGTAGGTACGCAGTATTTT.

The rearrangement uses TRBV7-9 and TRBJ1-4, with 8 bases lining up with TRBD1. Looked up from germline, CDR1 is SEHNR and CDR2 is FQNEAQ (reference sequence). This CDR3 spans 16 amino acids. The V gene end was trimmed by 5 bases and the J gene end by 2 bases; junction bases not matched to a gene: 7. CDR3 residues: CASSDPTGATNEKLFF. The CDR3 nucleotides read TGTGCCAGCAGCGACCCGACAGGGGCCACTAATGAAAAACTGTTTTTT.

The chain recombines TRBV5-6 with TRBJ2-3; D is perhaps TRBD1 (6 bases). Looked up from germline, CDR1 is SGHDT and CDR2 is YYEEEE. Trimming stripped 3 bases from V and 0 bases from J, with 14 bases between. This CDR3 has 16 amino acids. The DNA of the CDR3 is TGTGCCAGCAGCTCACAGGGATCCACTAGCACAGATACGCAGTATTTT. This encodes CASSSQGSTSTDTQYF. Together with reference TRBV5-6 and TRBJ2-3, the CDR3 gives the full variable domain: DAGVTQSPTHLIKTRGQQVTLRCSPKSGHDTVSWYQQALGQGPQFIFQYYEEEERQRGNFPDRFSGHQFPNYSSELNVNALLLGDSALYLCASSSQGSTSTDTQYFGPGTRLTVL.

This clone was picked up a small number of times. The CDR3 loop reads CASSPEPGVNTEAFF. The CDR3 coding sequence is TGTGCCAGCAGCCCCGAACCAGGGGTCAACACTGAAGCTTTCTTT. The chain couples TRBV7-2 to TRBJ1-1, with D possibly being TRBD1 (6 bases). This CDR3 is 15 amino acids long. CDR1 is SGHTA, CDR2 FQGNSA, per germline. Trimming shortened V by 5 bases and J by 2 bases, and 15 bases separated the two germline ends.

The V and J genes are TRBV4-3 and TRBJ1-2; tentatively, D is TRBD1 (6 bases). This CDR3 comprises 15 residues. The V end lost 5 bases, the J end lost 0 bases, and 13 bases lay between the germline ends. Germline values: CDR1 LGHNA, CDR2 YSLEER. CDR3 residues: CASSAGQSANYGYTF. CDR3 DNA sequence: TGCGCCAGCAGCGCAGGACAGTCTGCTAACTATGGCTACACCTTC.

The CDR3 DNA follows: TGTGCCAGCAGTGTGGGGGGGGCCCGGGATACGCAGTATTTT. It encodes CASSVGGARDTQYF. The chain uses TRBV6-1 and TRBJ2-3, with a tentative D call TRBD2 (7 bases). V gave up 4 bases and J gave up 6 bases, with 14 bases separating them. The CDR3 consists of 14 residues. The V gene's germline CDR1 is MNHNS and CDR2 SASEGT.

The sample holds one count of this clone. The rearrangement joins TRBV5-8 to TRBJ2-3; 12 nucleotides agree with TRBD2. With V trimmed by 3 bases and J by 4 bases, 12 bases remained unmatched. The CDR3 spans 18 residues. Germline V gene lookup returns CDR1 SGHTS and CDR2 YDEGEE. The CDR3 loop reads CASSSDTGTSGLPDTQYF. In DNA, the CDR3 is TGTGCCAGCAGCTCAGATACCGGGACTAGCGGGTTACCAGATACGCAGTATTTT.

The chain uses TRBV2 and TRBJ2-7; D unresolved. Germline V gives CDR1 SNHLY, CDR2 FYNNEI. V was trimmed by 2 bases and J by 6 bases, leaving 5 bases between them. This CDR3 is built from 11 residues. The CDR3 loop reads CASSERSEQYF. The CDR3 DNA sequence: TGTGCCAGCAGTGAAAGGAGCGAGCAGTACTTC. The whole variable domain, filled in from reference TRBV2 and TRBJ2-7, reads EPEVTQTPSHQVTQMGQEVILRCVPISNHLYFYWYRQILGQKVEFLVSFYNNEISEKSEIFDDQFSVERPDGSNFTLKIRSTKLEDSAMYFCASSERSEQYFGPGTRLTVT.

This chain joins TRBV19 and TRBJ1-2, with D uncertain. V shed 5 bases and J shed 8 bases, with 24 bases lying between them. CDR3 length: 16 residues. Germline V lookup: CDR1 LNHDA, CDR2 SQIVND (reference sequence). The CDR3 spells CASSPRMAGTLLGYTF. CDR3 coding DNA: TGTGCCAGTAGTCCCCGGATGGCAGGAACGCTTCTAGGCTACACCTTC. The full variable domain, rest sourced from reference TRBV19 and TRBJ1-2, is DGGITQSPKYLFRKEGQNVTLSCEQNLNHDAMYWYRQDPGQGLRLIYYSQIVNDFQKGDIAEGYSVSREKKESFPLTVTSAQKNPTAFYLCASSPRMAGTLLGYTFGSGTRLTVV.

This sequence joins TRBV11-2 and TRBJ1-2; 7 bases are shared with TRBD1. The V gene end was trimmed by 5 bases and the J gene end by 8 bases; junction bases not matched to a gene: 11. CDR3 size: 14 residues. Germline CDR1 SGHAT, CDR2 FQNNGV. This CDR3 reads CASSTDRVSRGYTF. The CDR3 nucleotides are TGTGCCAGCAGCACCGACAGGGTCAGCCGGGGCTACACCTTC.

This clone appeared once. The chain couples TRBV15 to TRBJ1-2; TRBD1 is a possible D gene (6 bases). Germline V gene lookup returns CDR1 LNHNV and CDR2 YYDKDF (reference sequence). The CDR3 is 13 amino acids. The V end was cut by 4 bases, the J end by 2 bases, with 8 bases between. CDR3: CATSIGQNYGYTF. Written as DNA, the CDR3 is TGTGCCACCAGCATCGGACAGAACTATGGCTACACCTTC.

The rearrangement joins TRBV5-1 to TRBJ2-7; TRBD1 aligns across 10 bases. This CDR3 has 15 amino acids. Trimming at V came to 4 bases and at J to 2 bases, leaving 6 bases not matched to a gene. Germline CDR1 reads SGHRS; CDR2 reads YFSETQ. As DNA, the CDR3 is TGCGCCAGCAGCAACACCGGGACAGGGGCCTACGAGCAGTACTTC. Translating gives CASSNTGTGAYEQYF.

The rearrangement links TRBV6-5 to TRBJ1-1, with D tentatively TRBD1 (5 bases). The CDR3 totals 14 residues. CDR1 and CDR2 (germline): MNHEY, SVGAGI. Trimming shortened V by 5 bases and J by 4 bases, and 14 bases separated the two germline ends. CDR3 sequence (DNA): TGTGCCAGCAGTCGAGACAGTGCCGCCACTGAAGCTTTCTTT. Protein product: CASSRDSAATEAFF.

The chain combines TRBV7-3 with TRBJ2-1, with D perhaps TRBD2 (6 bases). V lost 3 bases, J lost 8 bases, and 8 bases lay in between. CDR1 and CDR2 (germline): SGHTA, FQGTGA. The CDR3 runs to 12 residues. The CDR3 DNA sequence: TGTGCCAGCAGCTTCGGCGGGGATGAGCAGTTCTTC. Translation gives CASSFGGDEQFF.

The chain combines TRBV7-2 with TRBJ2-5; D gene uncertain. Germline-derived CDR1 and CDR2 are SGHTA and FQGNSA. The CDR3 spans 13 residues. The ends were cut back, 5 bases at V and 1 base at J, with 8 bases in the middle. CDR3 loop: CASSGTPQETQYF. The CDR3 region has the DNA TGTGCCAGCAGCGGAACTCCCCAAGAGACCCAGTACTTC.

The chain carries TRBV29-1 and TRBJ1-2, with D perhaps TRBD1 (6 bases). The CDR3 is 13 amino acids. In germline, CDR1 is SQVTM, CDR2 ANQGSEA. V was clipped by 4 bases and J by 7 bases, with 16 bases between them. This chain's CDR3 is CSVVRGAVGGYTF. The CDR3 nucleotides read TGCAGCGTTGTAAGGGGGGCTGTGGGTGGCTACACCTTC.

V and J are TRBV6-6 and TRBJ1-1, with D uncertain. Trimming left V 2 bases short and J 4 bases short, with 8 bases between. Germline CDR1 and CDR2: MNHNY and SVGAGI (reference sequence). The CDR3 totals 13 residues. DNA of the CDR3: TGTGCCAGCAGTTACCCTAGCGGCACTGAAGCTTTCTTT. This sequence encodes CASSYPSGTEAFF.

This clone was seen only once. The chain joins TRBV5-1 to TRBJ1-1; TRBD1 might be the D (6 bases). V was shortened by 2 bases and J by 1 base, with 12 bases between the two germline ends. This CDR3 comprises 15 residues. CDR1 is SGHRS and CDR2 is YFSETQ in the germline V gene. CDR3 DNA: TGCGCCAGCAGCTTTAATTTCAGGGGGAACACTGAAGCTTTCTTT. This encodes CASSFNFRGNTEAFF.

The J gene is TRBJ2-5, the V gene TRBV28, with 7 bases identical to TRBD1. The CDR3 covers 16 residues. Looked up from germline, CDR1 is MDHEN and CDR2 is SYDVKM. Losses at the gene ends were 5 bases for V and 3 bases for J; bases not matched to a gene: 12. The CDR3 DNA reads TGTGCCAGCAGTATACCGACAGGGAGAATGAAAGAGACCCAGTACTTC. Protein sequence: CASSIPTGRMKETQYF.

The chain carries TRBV11-3 and TRBJ1-2; D is undetermined. V gave up 1 base and J gave up 4 bases, with 13 bases separating them. The length of the CDR3 is 15 residues. Per the germline V gene, CDR1 is SGHNT and CDR2 is YENEEA. The CDR3 nucleotides read TGTGCCAGCAGCTTAGCCCCCCCCGACCCCTATGGCTACACCTTC. Translated, it gives CASSLAPPDPYGYTF.

V is TRBV4-3 and J is TRBJ1-2; no reliable D call. V was cut by 0 bases and J by 5 bases, with 16 bases left in between. Germline V gene lookup returns CDR1 LGHNA and CDR2 YSLEER. The CDR3 loop spans 16 amino acids. The CDR3: CASSQDLDPRTYGYTF. Here the CDR3 DNA reads TGCGCCAGCAGCCAAGACCTGGACCCTAGGACGTATGGCTACACCTTC.

The chain joins TRBV9 to TRBJ2-3; 12 bases agree with TRBD2. This CDR3 comprises 18 residues. The germline gives CDR1 SGDLS, CDR2 YYNGEE. V trimming: 0 bases; J trimming: 0 bases; junction bases outside the gene matches: 5. For the CDR3, the DNA is TGTGCCAGCAGCGTAGAAGAACTAGCGGGGGGCAGCACAGATACGCAGTATTTT. It is translated as CASSVEELAGGSTDTQYF.